Reported below is one T cell receptor beta chain. Its antigen is unknown. Germline loops: CDR1 SGHNT, CDR2 YYREEE (reference sequence). There are 13 residues in the CDR3. V was clipped by 6 bases and J by 1 base, with 10 bases between them. Profiling relied on immunoSEQ multiplex PCR, and the TCRdb table lists in-frame clones only, not all of them. The sample records about 100,000 clones, approximately 86% being singletons. This entry is derived from a study of graft-versus-host responses after intestinal transplantation. Whole-study context: Multivisceral, liver-intestinal, or isolated intestinal transplants were given to recipients. Among the recipients, all got anti-thymocyte globulin induction and then tacrolimus and steroids for approximately 3 years. General study findings and limits: GvH clonotypes were identified within recipient marrow, with a subset emerging first in ileum or blood.

The source was unstimulated CD4+ T cells sorted from spleen or lymph node cells, collected before transplant. The sequence derives from a human donor who was the organ donor for an intestinal transplant. The V gene is TRBV5-4, the J gene TRBJ1-2; a possible D gene is TRBD1 (5 bases). CDR3: CASNRDVNYGYTF. Here the CDR3 DNA reads TGTGCCAGCAACCGGGACGTTAACTATGGCTACACCTTC.